The rows below give T cell receptor beta chains drawn from one sample of a study of ipilimumab plus nivolumab after autologous stem cell transplantation. Libraries were prepared by immunoSEQ multiplex PCR; TCRdb keeps only in-frame clonotypes and omits some of them. The top ten hold more than 6.5% of the sample, which has around 21,000 clones, 81% seen once. The input for sequencing was PBMCs, taken in a trial of ipilimumab plus nivolumab as post-transplant consolidation. These receptors all come from a male donor with diffuse large B-cell lymphoma. CDR3s include the opening cysteine and the closing phenylalanine or tryptophan. The order of the fields is CDR3 protein, CDR3 DNA, J gene, D gene, clone size, V gene. The D gene is left open where the match is weak. Part of the rows lack a size; the others show once, few, many or a class for expanded clones.

CDR3: CASSLEQNTEAFF; DNA: TGCGCCAGCAGCTTGGAGCAGAACACTGAAGCTTTCTTT; J: TRBJ1-1; D: .; size: .; V: TRBV5-1
CDR3: CATSRETQGNTEAFF; DNA: TGTGCCACCAGCAGAGAAACCCAGGGGAACACTGAAGCTTTCTTT; J: TRBJ1-1; D: .; size: .; V: TRBV15
CDR3: CASSTRQGSYGYTF; DNA: TGTGCCAGTAGCACGCGACAGGGGAGCTATGGCTACACCTTC; J: TRBJ1-2; D: TRBD1; size: .; V: TRBV19
CDR3: CASSPKTGDVTEAFF; DNA: TGCGCCAGCAGCCCCAAGACAGGGGACGTCACTGAAGCTTTCTTT; J: TRBJ1-1; D: TRBD1; size: .; V: TRBV5-1
CDR3: CAISTPGQGATEAFF; DNA: TGTGCCATCAGTACGCCGGGACAGGGGGCCACTGAAGCTTTCTTT; J: TRBJ1-1; D: TRBD1; size: .; V: TRBV10-3
CDR3: CASSYGGTGHTEAFF; DNA: TGTGCCAGCAGTTACGGAGGGACAGGGCACACTGAAGCTTTCTTT; J: TRBJ1-1; D: TRBD1; size: .; V: TRBV6-6
CDR3: CASSPYRGAEETQYF; DNA: TGTGCCAGCAGCCCCTACAGGGGGGCGGAAGAGACCCAGTACTTC; J: TRBJ2-5; D: TRBD1; size: .; V: TRBV7-2
CDR3: CASSYGPFSEQYF; DNA: TGTGCCAGCAGTTACGGTCCCTTCTCCGAGCAGTACTTC; J: TRBJ2-7; D: .; size: .; V: TRBV6-5
CDR3: CASSQVQATNEKLFF; DNA: TGTGCCAGCAGCCAAGTCCAGGCAACTAATGAAAAACTGTTTTTT; J: TRBJ1-4; D: .; size: .; V: TRBV4-2
CDR3: CASRGQGFRSPLHF; DNA: TGTGCCAGCAGGGGACAGGGGTTTCGATCACCCCTCCACTTT; J: TRBJ1-6; D: TRBD1; size: once; V: TRBV27
CDR3: CASSGNGLEQYF; DNA: TGTGCCAGCAGTGGAAATGGCCTCGAGCAGTACTTC; J: TRBJ2-7; D: .; size: .; V: TRBV2
CDR3: CASSSGGGYGYTF; DNA: TGTGCCAGCAGTTCGGGGGGAGGCTATGGCTACACCTTC; J: TRBJ1-2; D: .; size: .; V: TRBV28
CDR3: CASSQPKAGGIIDTQYF; DNA: TGCGCCAGCAGCCAACCTAAAGCGGGGGGCATTATAGATACGCAGTATTTT; J: TRBJ2-3; D: TRBD2; size: .; V: TRBV4-1
CDR3: CASSGLAPETQYF; DNA: TGTGCCAGCAGTGGGCTAGCCCCCGAGACCCAGTACTTC; J: TRBJ2-5; D: .; size: .; V: TRBV2
CDR3: CASSLGLDRVGGYTF; DNA: TGTGCCAGCAGCTTGGGCCTGGACAGGGTGGGTGGCTACACCTTC; J: TRBJ1-2; D: TRBD1; size: .; V: TRBV5-4
CDR3: CASSLASLNTEAFF; DNA: TGTGCCAGCAGCTTAGCCAGCCTGAACACTGAAGCTTTCTTT; J: TRBJ1-1; D: .; size: .; V: TRBV7-9
CDR3: CASSLGIRDQPQHF; DNA: TGTGCCAGCAGCTTAGGAATCAGGGATCAGCCCCAGCATTTT; J: TRBJ1-5; D: .; size: .; V: TRBV7-9
CDR3: CASSLGHLSNQPQHF; DNA: TGTGCCAGCAGCTTGGGACATCTTAGCAATCAGCCCCAGCATTTT; J: TRBJ1-5; D: .; size: .; V: TRBV9
CDR3: CASSQALGGASRETQYF; DNA: TGTGCCAGCAGCCAAGCCCTGGGGGGGGCGTCCCGAGAGACCCAGTACTTC; J: TRBJ2-5; D: .; size: .; V: TRBV14
CDR3: CATRGTYPYEQYF; DNA: TGTGCCACCAGGGGGACGTATCCCTACGAGCAGTACTTC; J: TRBJ2-7; D: TRBD1; size: once; V: TRBV2
CDR3: CASSRREDEKLFF; DNA: TGTGCCAGCAGTCGGCGGGAGGATGAAAAACTGTTTTTT; J: TRBJ1-4; D: .; size: once; V: TRBV6-6
CDR3: CASAYREDGYGYTF; DNA: TGTGCTAGTGCTTACAGGGAAGATGGCTATGGCTACACCTTC; J: TRBJ1-2; D: .; size: once; V: TRBV12-5
CDR3: CASSYLQNTEAFF; DNA: TGTGCCAGTAGTTATTTACAGAACACTGAAGCTTTCTTT; J: TRBJ1-1; D: .; size: .; V: TRBV19
CDR3: CASSRQSNQPQHF; DNA: TGCGCCAGCAGCCGACAGAGCAATCAGCCCCAGCATTTT; J: TRBJ1-5; D: .; size: few; V: TRBV4-1
CDR3: CASSDGTGGNTEAFF; DNA: TGTGCCAGCAGTGACGGGACAGGGGGGAACACTGAAGCTTTCTTT; J: TRBJ1-1; D: TRBD1; size: .; V: TRBV6-1
CDR3: CASSRGDGETQYF; DNA: TGCGCCAGCAGTAGAGGGGACGGAGAGACCCAGTACTTC; J: TRBJ2-5; D: .; size: .; V: TRBV5-1
CDR3: CAFGARGASYNEQFF; DNA: TGTGCCTTCGGAGCGCGGGGAGCCTCCTACAATGAGCAGTTCTTC; J: TRBJ2-1; D: .; size: once; V: TRBV30
CDR3: CASGLGLIAGGRDTQYF; DNA: TGTGCTAGTGGTTTGGGTCTCATAGCGGGGGGGCGGGATACGCAGTATTTT; J: TRBJ2-3; D: TRBD2; size: .; V: TRBV12-5
CDR3: CASSLPWGGQETQYF; DNA: TGTGCCAGCAGCTTGCCGTGGGGGGGCCAGGAGACCCAGTACTTC; J: TRBJ2-5; D: .; size: .; V: TRBV5-4
CDR3: CASSLAAGRETQYF; DNA: TGTGCCAGCAGCTTAGCAGCGGGCAGGGAGACCCAGTACTTC; J: TRBJ2-5; D: .; size: .; V: TRBV7-9
CDR3: CAISEASGAYNEQFF; DNA: TGTGCCATCAGTGAAGCAAGCGGGGCTTACAATGAGCAGTTCTTC; J: TRBJ2-1; D: TRBD2; size: .; V: TRBV10-3
CDR3: CASSSGQGVWETQYF; DNA: TGTGCCAGCAGCTCGGGACAGGGGGTTTGGGAGACCCAGTACTTC; J: TRBJ2-5; D: TRBD1; size: medium-sized; V: TRBV7-8